This T cell receptor beta chain was observed in a study of breast tumors, draining lymph nodes, adjacent tissues. Study findings and constraints: Luminal-like breast cancer showed significantly higher tumor–nontumor repertoire similarity than basal-like. Most tumor T cells seemingly derive from lymph node, then expand in tumor. Data only fit, rather than demonstrated, lymph node origin of most tumor T cells. Tumors had less TCR diversity than lymph nodes, more than nontumor tissue.

TCRdb analysed the multiplex PCR reads with MiXCR anew, one entry per CDR3 protein. This sample has 150,000 to 250,000 distinct CDR3 sequences, with roughly 31% found just once. Samples came from axillary lymph nodes draining the breast cancer. In its sample, this clonotype was seen a few times. Antigen unknown. Trimming stripped 5 bases from V and 7 bases from J, with 8 bases between. The CDR3 has 12 amino acids. The germline V gene has CDR1 MDHEN and CDR2 SYDVKM. The sequence derives from a female donor with breast cancer. Some clones in this sample may be carry-over from other donors' samples. Sample: axillary lymph node tissue. The chain carries TRBV28 and TRBJ2-2; D remains unclear. CDR3 region: CASSPRLGELFF. CDR3 sequence (DNA): TGTGCCAGCAGTCCTCGGCTCGGGGAGCTGTTTTTT.